This is a list of T cell receptor beta chains from one sample in a study of T cell responses to AZD1222 COVID-19 vaccine. Sequenced by immunoSEQ multiplex PCR; TCRdb stores in-frame clones only, minus some. There are roughly 150,000 clones in the sample; approximately 90% occur only once, and about 1.4% lies in the top ten. Here the sequenced sample was peripheral blood, taken on day 0 of AZD1222 vaccination. These receptors all come from an adult in good health. Each CDR3 is given with its conserved first and last residue. D genes are given only for firm matches.

TRBJ1-2,TRBV19,-,CASSISQGPYGYTF,TGTGCCAGTAGTATATCGCAGGGGCCTTATGGCTACACCTTC
TRBJ2-2,TRBV27,TRBD1,CASSPSIYRGQNGELFF,TGTGCCAGCAGTCCCTCGATCTACAGGGGGCAAAACGGGGAGCTGTTTTTT
TRBJ1-1,TRBV28,-,CASSFQGTGQGSTEAFF,TGTGCCAGCAGTTTTCAAGGTACAGGCCAGGGGAGCACTGAAGCTTTCTTT
TRBJ2-3,TRBV18,-,CASSPRAGGDTQYF,TGTGCCAGCTCACCTAGGGCAGGCGGGGATACGCAGTATTTT
TRBJ1-2,TRBV5-4,-,CASSLAAGLGYTF,TGTGCCAGCAGCTTGGCCGCAGGGTTGGGATACACCTTC
TRBJ2-3,TRBV7-3,-,CASSSRSASDTQYF,TGTGCCAGCAGCTCCAGGAGTGCCTCAGATACGCAGTATTTT
TRBJ1-1,TRBV18,TRBD1,CASSPPRDRETEAFF,TGTGCCAGCTCACCACCACGGGACAGGGAAACTGAAGCTTTCTTT
TRBJ1-1,TRBV5-8,TRBD1,CASSLAPGGTEAFF,TGTGCCAGCAGCTTGGCCCCAGGGGGCACTGAAGCTTTCTTT
TRBJ1-2,TRBV18,-,CASSPRQEGLDGYTF,TGTGCCAGCTCACCCCGACAGGAGGGGCTGGATGGCTACACCTTC
TRBJ1-2,TRBV19,-,CASTLTRHYGYTF,TGTGCCAGTACCCTAACCCGACACTATGGCTACACCTTC
TRBJ2-1,TRBV14,-,CASSHKSPWAGYNEQFF,TGTGCCAGCAGCCACAAAAGCCCATGGGCAGGCTACAATGAGCAGTTCTTC
TRBJ2-3,TRBV4-2,-,CASSQVSGPSPHTQYF,TGTGCCAGCAGCCAAGTTTCCGGACCTTCCCCCCATACGCAGTATTTT
TRBJ2-2,TRBV7-2,-,CASSLSTTGELFF,TGTGCCAGCAGCTTAAGTACCACCGGGGAGCTGTTTTTT
TRBJ1-2,TRBV28,-,CASRPTTGFYGYTF,TGTGCCAGCAGACCCACAACAGGGTTCTATGGCTACACCTTC
TRBJ1-5,TRBV5-6,TRBD1,CASSTTGTGYQPQHF,TGTGCCAGCAGCACGACCGGGACAGGTTATCAGCCCCAGCATTTT
TRBJ1-4,TRBV6-2/TRBV6-3,-,CASSPGQTSTNEKLFF,TGTGCCAGCAGTCCCGGGCAGACTTCAACTAATGAAAAACTGTTTTTT